The clone carrying this T cell receptor beta chain was seen only a few times. The antigen is unknown. The sample belongs to a study of T cells after yellow fever vaccination. Trimming pared 4 bases from V and 0 bases from J, leaving 11 bases between. Germline loops: CDR1 SGHRS, CDR2 YFSETQ. The CDR3 runs to 15 residues. Whole-study results and caveats: It was the secondary response that reached its peak faster, day 5 versus 15, but it was weaker. Clones that expanded after primary vaccination mostly reappeared after the booster (roughly 97% CD4, about 91% CD8). Clonotypes shared by both compartments, CD4 and CD8, made up a small share.

5'RACE template switching produced TCR cDNA carrying a universal primer site and UMIs. Each CDR3 protein is one row after TCRdb ran MiXCR on the 5' RACE reads. The data hold under 600,000 distinct CDR3 sequences, with around a fifth observed a single time. The clonotype comes from a man aged 18 to 35 who received the YFV17D yellow fever vaccine. The chain links TRBV5-1 to TRBJ1-5; tentative D call: TRBD1 (6 bases). The sequencing used PBMCs, collected around 3 weeks after the first yellow fever vaccination. CDR3 sequence (DNA): TGCGCCAGCAGCGAACAGGGAGTTAGCAATCAGCCCCAGCATTTT. This sequence encodes CASSEQGVSNQPQHF.